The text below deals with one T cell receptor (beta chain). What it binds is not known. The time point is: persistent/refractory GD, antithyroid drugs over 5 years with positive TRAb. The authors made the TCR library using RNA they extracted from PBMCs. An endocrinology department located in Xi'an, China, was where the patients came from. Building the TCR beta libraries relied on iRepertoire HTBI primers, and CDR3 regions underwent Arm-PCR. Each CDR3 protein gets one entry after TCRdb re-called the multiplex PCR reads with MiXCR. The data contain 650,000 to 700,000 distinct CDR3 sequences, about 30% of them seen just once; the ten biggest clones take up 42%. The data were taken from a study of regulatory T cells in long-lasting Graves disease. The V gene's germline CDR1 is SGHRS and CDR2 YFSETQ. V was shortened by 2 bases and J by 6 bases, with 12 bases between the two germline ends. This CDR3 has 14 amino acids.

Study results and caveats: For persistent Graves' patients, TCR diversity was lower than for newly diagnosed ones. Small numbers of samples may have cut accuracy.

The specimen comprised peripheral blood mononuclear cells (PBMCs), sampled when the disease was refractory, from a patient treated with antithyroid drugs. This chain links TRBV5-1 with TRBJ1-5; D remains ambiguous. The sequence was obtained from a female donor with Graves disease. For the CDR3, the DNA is TGCGCCAGCAGCTTAGCTTCCGACGTTCAGCCCCAGCATTTT. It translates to CASSLASDVQPQHF. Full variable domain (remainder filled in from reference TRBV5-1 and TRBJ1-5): KAGVTQTPRYLIKTRGQQVTLSCSPISGHRSVSWYQQTPGQGLQFLFEYFSETQRNKGNFPGRFSGRQFSNSRSEMNVSTLELGDSALYLCASSLASDVQPQHFGDGTRLSIL.